What follows are 10 T cell receptor beta chains derived from one specimen sequenced in a study of blood T cell repertoires in COVID-19. Some clones are missing from TCRdb's copy, which holds only in-frame ones; the method was immunoSEQ multiplex PCR. The table records around 190,000 clones, around 85% of them present only once. Specimen: peripheral blood. Receptors were obtained from a woman in her fifties or sixties with acute or convalescent COVID-19.

This chain links TRBV27 with TRBJ2-3; 10 bases line up with TRBD2. This CDR3 has 17 residues. Trimming removed 4 bases from V and 1 base from J; junction bases left unmatched: 8. The germline gives CDR1 MNHEY, CDR2 SMNVEV (reference sequence). CDR3 sequence reads: CASSYSGLALGTDTQYF. The CDR3, as DNA: TGTGCCAGCAGTTACTCGGGACTAGCGCTCGGCACAGATACGCAGTATTTT.

This clone occurred a few times. This rearrangement joins TRBV28 to TRBJ1-6; D uncertain. Germline V gene lookup returns CDR1 MDHEN and CDR2 SYDVKM. V lost 4 bases and J lost 8, with 9 bases in between. This CDR3 contains 13 residues. DNA for the CDR3: TGTGCCAGCAGTTCGGTCAGGTATTCACCCCTCCACTTT. As protein: CASSSVRYSPLHF.

V gene TRBV11-2 combines with J gene TRBJ2-5, with 7 nucleotides matching TRBD1. V trimming: 6 bases; J trimming: 2 bases; junction bases outside the gene matches: 12. The CDR3 totals 16 residues. Germline lookup yields CDR1 SGHAT and CDR2 FQNNGV. Here the CDR3 reads CASSSPQGELQETQYF. CDR3 nucleotides: TGTGCCAGCAGTTCCCCCCAGGGGGAATTGCAAGAGACCCAGTACTTC. Using reference TRBV11-2 and TRBJ2-5 for the parts outside the CDR3, the full variable domain is EAGVAQSPRYKIIEKRQSVAFWCNPISGHATLYWYQQILGQGPKLLIQFQNNGVVDDSQLPKDRFSAERLKGVDSTLKIQPAKLEDSAVYLCASSSPQGELQETQYFGPGTRLLVL.

The V gene is TRBV4-2, the J gene TRBJ2-1, with 10 positions matching TRBD2. V was pared by 0 bases and J by 8 bases, with 10 bases of the junction left unmatched. The length of the CDR3 is 17 residues. Germline V gives CDR1 LGHNA, CDR2 YNFKEQ. As DNA, the CDR3 is TGTGCCAGCAGCCAAGAGCAGCGGGAGGGCCTCGTTGATGAGCAGTTCTTC. It encodes CASSQEQREGLVDEQFF.

The J gene is TRBJ2-1, the V gene TRBV28; D remains unclear. This CDR3 has 15 residues. Per germline, CDR1 MDHEN and CDR2 SYDVKM. V lost 5 bases and J 0 bases, leaving 11 bases between the germline ends. The CDR3 sequence: CASSPTQSSYNEQFF. Here the CDR3 DNA reads TGTGCCAGCAGTCCAACTCAAAGCTCCTACAATGAGCAGTTCTTC.

CDR3 region: CTSSHLALPYEQYV. CDR3 nucleotide sequence: TGCACCAGCAGCCACCTAGCGCTCCCCTACGAGCAGTACGTC. The chain uses TRBV1 and TRBJ2-7; the table's D call, TRBD2, was not checked against the DNA. TRBV1 is described as a pseudogene. This CDR3 is built from 14 residues.

V gene TRBV30 combines with J gene TRBJ2-1; TRBD2 matches at 9 bases. The CDR3 length is 15 residues. After removal of 0 bases from V and 12 bases from J, the junction contained 12 bases not matched to a gene. From germline, CDR1 is GTSNPN and CDR2 SVGIG (reference sequence). The CDR3 sequence is CAWSVGGRASLRQFF. The DNA for the CDR3 is TGTGCCTGGAGTGTAGGCGGGAGGGCCTCTCTCCGGCAGTTCTTC.

This chain connects TRBV11-2 to TRBJ2-6; no clear D. The CDR3 is 17 residues long. V was clipped by 4 bases and J by 0 bases, with 13 bases between them. The germline CDR1 and CDR2 sequences are SGHAT and FQNNGV. CDR3 in DNA: TGTGCCAGCAGCTCCCTCCTAGGCGGCTCTGGGGCCAACGTCCTGACTTTC. This sequence encodes CASSSLLGGSGANVLTF.

V and J are TRBV29-1 and TRBJ2-7; perhaps TRBD1 as D (5 bases). The V and J ends lost 6 bases and 2 bases respectively, with 8 bases between them. The CDR3 extends over 11 amino acids. Per germline, CDR1 SQVTM and CDR2 ANQGSEA. As DNA, the CDR3 is TGCAGCGTCCCAGGGCCCTACGAGCAGTACTTC. Translating it yields CSVPGPYEQYF.

This chain connects TRBV7-3 to TRBJ2-1; 12 nucleotides align to TRBD2. Trimming at V came to 0 bases and at J to 7 bases, leaving 10 bases not matched to a gene. Germline V gene sequence: CDR1 SGHTA, CDR2 FQGTGA. The CDR3 spans 18 residues. Here the CDR3 DNA reads TGTGCCAGCAGCTTAACATCTAGCGGGAGGGCCAATATAAATGAGCAGTTCTTC. Translation: CASSLTSSGRANINEQFF.